This is a list of T cell receptor beta chains from one sample in a study of a mutant IDH1 vaccine in newly diagnosed glioma. Assay: immunoSEQ multiplex PCR; the TCRdb copy retains only in-frame clones and omits some. The table lists around 64,000 clones, approximately 82% of them singletons. The sample in question was peripheral blood mononuclear cells (PBMCs), obtained from a glioma patient treated with radiotherapy, temozolomide or both. These receptors came from a woman younger than 35 with glioma. Some clones in this sample may be carry-over from other donors' samples. Both conserved end residues are part of each CDR3. A D gene is named only where the DNA matches it firmly. Clone sizes are given selectively: once, few, many, or a class where the clone is expanded.

clone_size j_call v_call d_call cdr3_aa cdr3_nt
- TRBJ1-1 TRBV11-2 - CASSLVTGSTNTEAFF TGTGCCAGCAGCTTAGTAACAGGGTCAACGAACACTGAAGCTTTCTTT
- TRBJ1-2 TRBV5-1 - CASSLPTDGYGYTF TGCGCCAGCAGCTTGCCCACTGACGGCTATGGCTACACCTTC
- TRBJ2-4 TRBV6-5 - CASSPRGQKNIQYF TGTGCCAGCAGTCCCAGGGGTCAGAAAAACATTCAGTACTTC
- TRBJ2-7 TRBV6-1 TRBD2 CASLRGGTAEEQYF TGTGCCAGTTTGAGGGGAGGGACGGCGGAAGAGCAGTACTTC
few TRBJ2-3 TRBV10-1 - CASSQRDPSTDTQYF TGCGCCAGCAGTCAAAGGGACCCAAGCACAGATACGCAGTATTTT
- TRBJ1-1 TRBV25-1 - CASSNAVQRAF TGTGCCAGCAGTAACGCTGTGCAGCGAGCCTTT
- TRBJ2-7 TRBV7-2 - CASSSRAWGQYF TGTGCCAGCAGCTCCCGCGCCTGGGGGCAGTACTTC
- TRBJ1-2 TRBV6-5 TRBD1 CASRWDRGYGYTF TGTGCCAGCAGGTGGGACAGGGGCTATGGCTACACCTTC
- TRBJ2-7 TRBV6-5 - CASSYNLEGSYEQYF TGTGCCAGCAGTTACAACCTAGAAGGGTCCTACGAGCAGTACTTC
- TRBJ2-5 TRBV29-1 TRBD1 CSVDMTGAAQYF TGCAGCGTTGACATGACAGGGGCGGCCCAGTACTTC
- TRBJ1-6 TRBV27 TRBD1 CASRDRLNSPLHF TGTGCCAGCAGGGACAGGCTAAATTCACCCCTCCACTTT
few TRBJ2-1 TRBV7-3 TRBD2 CASRPSGRNANEQFF TGTGCCAGCAGGCCTAGCGGGAGGAATGCCAATGAGCAGTTCTTC
- TRBJ1-6 TRBV30 - CAWSVTQPSPLHF TGTGCCTGGAGTGTAACCCAGCCTTCACCCCTCCACTTT
- TRBJ2-5 TRBV6-5 TRBD2 CASSRLGLARETQYF TGTGCCAGCAGCCGCTTAGGACTAGCGAGGGAGACCCAGTACTTC